The rows below give T cell receptor beta chains drawn from one sample of a study of shared clonotypes between healthy human individuals. Method: immunoSEQ multiplex PCR; TCRdb's copy keeps in-frame clones and lacks some. The sample shows fewer than 1.8 million clones, 98% to 99% of them seen only once. Sequences were obtained from naive CD4+ T cells sorted from blood. Receptors originate from a man younger than 45 in good health. Each CDR3 is given with its conserved first and last residue. Fields, in order: clone size, V gene, J gene, D gene, CDR3 DNA, CDR3 protein. D genes are given only for firm matches. Only some rows state a clone size, as once, few, many or a class for expanded clones.

-,TRBV6-6,TRBJ2-7,-,TGTGCCAGCAGTTACTCCGGCACCCCCTGGGAGCAGTACTTC,CASSYSGTPWEQYF
-,TRBV6-6,TRBJ2-5,-,TGTGCCAGCAGCCGACCCCGACAGGGAGGAACGGAGACCCAGTACTTC,CASSRPRQGGTETQYF
-,TRBV27,TRBJ2-1,-,TGTGCCAGCAATCGACTACTCGTGAGGGAGGAGCAGTTCTTC,CASNRLLVREEQFF
-,TRBV5-1,TRBJ1-5,-,TGCGCCAGCAGGCCGACGGGATATAGCAATCAGCCCCAGCATTTT,CASRPTGYSNQPQHF
-,TRBV5-1,TRBJ2-5,TRBD1,TGCGCCAGCAGCTTGTGGGACAGTGGGGAGACCCAGTACTTC,CASSLWDSGETQYF
-,TRBV10-3,TRBJ2-1,TRBD2,TGTGCCATCAGTGAGAGCGGGAGGAGCCTTGTGCAGTTCTTC,CAISESGRSLVQFF
-,TRBV7-2,TRBJ2-1,-,TGTGCCAGCAGCTTCGCCGCGACAGAGTCGGATGCGCAGTTCTTC,CASSFAATESDAQFF
-,TRBV5-6,TRBJ2-1,TRBD2,TGTGCCAGCAGCTCGGGACTAGCGGGAGGTAAGAATGAGCAGTTCTTC,CASSSGLAGGKNEQFF
-,TRBV4-3,TRBJ2-2,TRBD2,TGCGCCAGCCGGAGGACTAGCGGGAGGTTCACCGGGGAGCTGTTTTTT,CASRRTSGRFTGELFF
-,TRBV11-3,TRBJ2-7,-,TGTGCCAGCAGCTTATGGGGAGGCTACGAGCAGTACTTC,CASSLWGGYEQYF
-,TRBV25-1,TRBJ1-1,TRBD1,TGTGCCAGCAGTGGCATGACGGGACAGGGCAACACTGAAGCTTTCTTT,CASSGMTGQGNTEAFF
-,TRBV11-2,TRBJ1-5,-,TGTGCCAGCAGCGTTAGGGGACGGGATCAGCCCCAGCATTTT,CASSVRGRDQPQHF
-,TRBV5-5,TRBJ1-1,TRBD1,TGTGCCAGCAGATTGGGGACAGGGGACACTGAAGCTTTCTTT,CASRLGTGDTEAFF
-,TRBV5-5,TRBJ1-4,-,TGTGCCAGCAGCTTGTCACAAAAACTGTTTTTT,CASSLSQKLFF
-,TRBV11-3,TRBJ2-7,TRBD1,TGTGCCAGCAGCTTCGACAGGGACTACGAGCAGTACTTC,CASSFDRDYEQYF
-,TRBV12-1,TRBJ2-1,-,TGTGCCAGCATAGGGATCTCCTTCAATGAGCAGTTCTTC,CASIGISFNEQFF
-,TRBV7-9,TRBJ1-4,-,TGTGCCACTACGAATGAAAAACTGTTTTTT,CATTNEKLFF
once,TRBV18,TRBJ2-6,TRBD1,TGTGCCAGCTCACCAATTGCGGGGACAGGGGGCGCAGGGGCCAACGTCCTGACTTTC,CASSPIAGTGGAGANVLTF
-,TRBV9,TRBJ1-1,-,TGTGCCAGCAGCACGAGGGAGGTGAACACTGAAGCTTTCTTT,CASSTREVNTEAFF
-,TRBV27,TRBJ2-7,TRBD2,TGTGCCAGCAGTTTAGGGCTAGCGGAGTCCTCCTACGAGCAGTACTTC,CASSLGLAESSYEQYF
-,TRBV7-2,TRBJ2-1,-,TGTGCCAGCAGCTCCTTAGCCAATGAGCAGTTCTTC,CASSSLANEQFF
-,TRBV28,TRBJ1-5,TRBD1,TGTGCCAGCAGTTATGCGGGACAGTTGGGCAATCAGCCCCAGCATTTT,CASSYAGQLGNQPQHF
-,TRBV10-2,TRBJ2-7,TRBD1,TGCGCCAGCAGGGTCGACAGGGTTTTAACCTACGAGCAGTACTTC,CASRVDRVLTYEQYF
once,TRBV27,TRBJ2-7,-,TGTGCCAGCAGTCCAACCCGGAATAGGTCCTACGAGCAGTACTTC,CASSPTRNRSYEQYF
-,TRBV18,TRBJ2-2,-,TGTGCCAGCTCGCCCAAAGACACGTTACTGAGCACCGGGGAGCTGTTTTTT,CASSPKDTLLSTGELFF
once,TRBV5-4,TRBJ2-5,-,TGTGCCAGCAGCGAACAAGAGACCCAGTACTTC,CASSEQETQYF
-,TRBV5-4,TRBJ2-7,-,TGTGCCAGCAGCTCCCCGCCAGGGGATAACTACGAGCAGTACTTC,CASSSPPGDNYEQYF
-,TRBV7-2,TRBJ1-1,-,TGTGCCAGCAGCTTAGAGGCGAACACTGAAGCTTTCTTT,CASSLEANTEAFF
-,TRBV7-2,TRBJ2-7,-,TGTGCCAGCAGCTTAGCAGGGTTCGAGCAGTACTTC,CASSLAGFEQYF
-,TRBV5-4,TRBJ2-5,-,TGTGCCAGCAGCTTGGAGGCAGGCAACCCAGGAGAGACCCAGTACTTC,CASSLEAGNPGETQYF
-,TRBV27,TRBJ1-5,-,TGTGCCAGCAGCTCGTCGGTGGGCCCCCAGCATTTT,CASSSSVGPQHF
-,TRBV20-1,TRBJ1-1,-,TGCAGTGCTACCCGTATGGAAGAAGCTTTCTTT,CSATRMEEAFF
-,TRBV6-4,TRBJ2-2,-,TGTGCCAGCAGTGACGTTGGACAGATAAACACCGGGGAGCTGTTTTTT,CASSDVGQINTGELFF
-,TRBV7-6,TRBJ2-2,-,TGTGCCAGCAGCTTAGATGGGGGGGACAGCGAGGGGACCGGGGAGCTGTTTTTT,CASSLDGGDSEGTGELFF
-,TRBV28,TRBJ2-7,-,TGTGCCAGCAGTTCCCCGGAGTTGATATACGAGCAGTACTTC,CASSSPELIYEQYF
-,TRBV9,TRBJ2-2,TRBD2,TGTGCCAGCAGCGTAGAAGCGGGAGAGGTTTTAAGGGGCACCGGGGAGCTGTTTTTT,CASSVEAGEVLRGTGELFF
once,TRBV9,TRBJ2-5,-,TGTGCCAGCAGCGTATGGGGCCAGGGAATCCAAGAGACCCAGTACTTC,CASSVWGQGIQETQYF
-,TRBV7-9,TRBJ2-1,-,TGTGCCAGCAGCTTAAGGCGGGGCTCCTACAATGAGCAGTTCTTC,CASSLRRGSYNEQFF
-,TRBV7-9,TRBJ1-1,-,TGTGCCAGCAGCCCCCTGGCAGGGGCGATCACTGAAGCTTTCTTT,CASSPLAGAITEAFF
-,TRBV13,TRBJ2-1,TRBD2,TGTGCCAGCAGCACCCGGACTAGCAGTGAGCAGTTCTTC,CASSTRTSSEQFF
-,TRBV28,TRBJ2-7,TRBD2,TGTGCCAGCACCAGACTAGCGGTATCCTACGAGCAGTACTTC,CASTRLAVSYEQYF
-,TRBV29-1,TRBJ2-7,TRBD1,TGCAGCGTCGAGGACAGGGGCTACGAGCAGTACTTC,CSVEDRGYEQYF
-,TRBV18,TRBJ1-3,-,TGTGCCAGCTCCCCGACAGGACTGATTGGAAACACCATATATTTT,CASSPTGLIGNTIYF
-,TRBV28,TRBJ2-2,TRBD2,TGTGCCAGCAGGAAACTAGCGGGAGGGCCTAACACCGGGGAGCTGTTTTTT,CASRKLAGGPNTGELFF
-,TRBV6-1,TRBJ2-3,-,TGTGCCAGCAGTTCTATTGAGGGCGGAACGCAGTATTTT,CASSSIEGGTQYF
-,TRBV9,TRBJ1-1,-,TGTGCCAGCAGCGTAAGTGGCACTGAAGCTTTCTTT,CASSVSGTEAFF
-,TRBV10-3,TRBJ2-7,-,TGTGCCATCAGCGCGTCAGGCTACGAGCAGTACTTC,CAISASGYEQYF
-,TRBV15,TRBJ2-7,TRBD2,TGTGCCACCAGCAGAGGGGTGCTTAGCGGGAGGGCTTCCACCTACGAGCAGTACTTC,CATSRGVLSGRASTYEQYF
-,TRBV5-3,TRBJ2-1,-,TGTGCCAGAAGCTTACAGCCCAACAGGTTCGAACGCCTTAGAGTGTCCGATGAGCAGTTCTTC,CARSLQPNRFERLRVSDEQFF
-,TRBV28,TRBJ2-1,-,TGTGCCAGCACAGGGTCCTACAATGAGCAGTTCTTC,CASTGSYNEQFF
-,TRBV6-6,TRBJ1-5,-,TGTGCCAGCAGGCCCCGACAGATAAGCAATCAGCCCCAGCATTTT,CASRPRQISNQPQHF
-,TRBV28,TRBJ2-5,-,TGTGCCAGCAGTTTATGGCAGGCCCGCCAAGAGACCCAGTACTTC,CASSLWQARQETQYF
-,TRBV2,TRBJ1-2,TRBD1,TGTGCCAGCCAGACCGGGACAGCCTATGGCTACACCTTC,CASQTGTAYGYTF
-,TRBV19,TRBJ2-6,-,TGTGCCAGTAAACCTCCAGGGGAAAGCTCTGGGGCCAACGTCCTGACTTTC,CASKPPGESSGANVLTF
-,TRBV29-1,TRBJ2-1,-,TGCAGCGTTTCGCCGGGGGCCTCCTACAATGAGCAGTTCTTC,CSVSPGASYNEQFF
-,TRBV2,TRBJ1-1,-,TGTGCCAGCAAGGCCTCCCTGGGACGTAGGGAAGCTTTCTTT,CASKASLGRREAFF